These 24 T cell receptor beta chains were all obtained from the same sample, sequenced in a study of blood T cell repertoires in COVID-19. Here immunoSEQ multiplex PCR was the method, and the copy in TCRdb shows in-frame clones only, minus some. The data hold some 74,000 clones, with 76% observed a single time. The source material was peripheral blood. These receptors all stem from an older man with active or convalescent COVID-19.

J is TRBJ1-1 and V is TRBV3-1 (or the pseudogene TRBV3-2), with 7 bases matching TRBD1. CDR1 is LGHDT, CDR2 YNNKEL, per germline (reference sequence). The CDR3 contains 18 residues. J gave up 0 bases and V 0 bases, and 10 bases lay outside the gene matches. In nucleotides, the CDR3 is TGTGCCAGCAGCCAAGATCTTATAGGGGGCTACCTGAACACTGAAGCTTTCTTT. Its protein is CASSQDLIGGYLNTEAFF.

The genes are TRBV5-1 and TRBJ2-7; 7 nucleotides agree with TRBD1. Germline V CDR1 and CDR2: SGHRS, YFSETQ. V gave up 2 bases and J gave up 3 bases; unmatched junction bases: 8. This CDR3 region has 15 residues. CDR3 in DNA: TGCGCCAGCAGCTTAGAGACAGGGTCTTACTACGAGCAGTACTTC. Its protein is CASSLETGSYYEQYF. The full variable domain, completed using reference TRBV5-1 and TRBJ2-7, is KAGVTQTPRYLIKTRGQQVTLSCSPISGHRSVSWYQQTPGQGLQFLFEYFSETQRNKGNFPGRFSGRQFSNSRSEMNVSTLELGDSALYLCASSLETGSYYEQYFGPGTRLTVT.

This chain uses TRBV7-2 with TRBJ1-4; TRBD1 might be the D (6 bases). The V end lost 7 bases, the J end lost 7 bases, and 16 bases lay between the germline ends. CDR1 is SGHTA, CDR2 FQGNSA, per germline. CDR3 length: 14 residues. CDR3 residues: CASTPNGGSEKLFF. The CDR3 nucleotides read TGTGCCAGCACTCCCAATGGGGGCAGTGAAAAACTGTTTTTT.

This clone appeared a single time. The chain carries TRBV3-1 (or the pseudogene TRBV3-2) and TRBJ2-5, with no clear D. Germline loops: CDR1 LGHDT, CDR2 YNNKEL (reference sequence). The CDR3 totals 14 residues. V lost 3 bases, J lost 5 bases, and 13 bases lay in between. CDR3 loop: CASSQALVSETQYF. In nucleotides, the CDR3 is TGTGCCAGCAGCCAGGCCCTAGTATCGGAGACCCAGTACTTC.

The chain joins TRBV19 to TRBJ1-3; 8 bases agree with TRBD1. Germline V gene sequence: CDR1 LNHDA, CDR2 SQIVND (reference sequence). CDR3 length: 14 residues. V shed 6 bases and J 4 bases; nucleotides not matched to a gene: 5. CDR3 sequence: CASSRQGYGNTIYF. The CDR3, as DNA: TGTGCCAGTAGCCGACAGGGGTACGGAAACACCATATATTTT.

DNA for the CDR3: TGCGCCAGCAGCCAAGACTTAGCGGGGGCCTACGAGCAGTACTTC. Its translation is CASSQDLAGAYEQYF. The V and J genes are TRBV4-1 and TRBJ2-7; 9 bases map to TRBD2. CDR1 MGHRA and CDR2 YSYEKL come from the germline V gene. The V segment lost 0 bases and the J segment 2 bases; nucleotides outside the gene matches: 2. This CDR3 comprises 15 residues.

This clone was detected only a few times. The chain employs TRBV5-1 and TRBJ1-4; 11 nucleotides agree with TRBD1. V shed 4 bases, J shed 5 bases, and the junction held 4 bases outside the gene matches. This CDR3 is 15 amino acids long. Germline V gene data show CDR1 as SGHRS and CDR2 as YFSETQ. The CDR3 nucleotides read TGCGCCAGCAGCGAATGGGACAGGGGGAATGAAAAACTGTTTTTT. Amino acid sequence: CASSEWDRGNEKLFF.

This chain connects TRBV6-5 to TRBJ1-5; 7 bases align to TRBD1. The germline V gene encodes CDR1 MNHEY and CDR2 SVGAGI. The ends lost 8 bases at V and 1 base at J; junction bases unmatched: 5. The CDR3 has 14 amino acids. The CDR3 loop reads CASRYRGSNQPQHF. Here the CDR3 DNA reads TGTGCCAGCCGATACAGGGGAAGCAATCAGCCCCAGCATTTT.

V gene TRBV6-4 combines with J gene TRBJ2-3, with a possible D match to TRBD2 (5 bases). Germline lookup yields CDR1 MRHNA and CDR2 SNTAGT. This CDR3 region has 15 residues. Trimming shortened V by 0 bases and J by 1 base, and 8 bases separated the two germline ends. CDR3 sequence: CASSDSPGGTDTQYF. CDR3 DNA sequence: TGTGCCAGCAGTGACTCCCCCGGGGGCACAGATACGCAGTATTTT.

The rearrangement uses TRBV5-1 and TRBJ2-7, with 8 bases that match TRBD2. This CDR3 contains 14 residues. The germline V gene encodes CDR1 SGHRS and CDR2 YFSETQ. V lost 5 bases, J lost 7 bases, and 11 bases stayed unmatched. As DNA, the CDR3 is TGCGCCAGCAGGATGGGTAGCGGGGTCGGGGAGCAGTACTTC. This gives the protein CASRMGSGVGEQYF.

The chain uses TRBV19 and TRBJ2-1, with TRBD1 identical over 10 bases. V shed 9 bases and J 9 bases; nucleotides not matched to a gene: 11. The CDR3 consists of 14 residues. CDR1 LNHDA and CDR2 SQIVND come from the germline V gene (reference sequence). The CDR3 DNA reads TGTGCCAGCCACGGACAGGGGGTTGGTGTTGAGCAGTTCTTC. It encodes CASHGQGVGVEQFF.

Of note for this clone: Other DNA variants within this sample encode the same CDR3. The chain employs TRBV5-1 and TRBJ2-5; 7 positions agree with TRBD2. This CDR3 has 13 amino acids. The germline CDR1 and CDR2 sequences are SGHRS and YFSETQ. J gave up 5 bases and V 0 bases, and 1 base lay outside the gene matches. The CDR3 DNA sequence: TGCGCCAGCAGCTTGGGACTAGCCGAGACCCAGTACTTC. It codes for CASSLGLAETQYF.

The V and J genes are TRBV2 and TRBJ1-4; 7 positions match TRBD1. V gave up 10 bases and J gave up 6 bases; unmatched junction bases: 8. CDR1 and CDR2 from the germline V gene are SNHLY and FYNNEI. There are 13 residues in the CDR3. CDR3 region: CATGQDQHEKLFF. The CDR3 DNA is TGTGCCACCGGACAGGATCAGCATGAAAAACTGTTTTTT.

This rearrangement joins TRBV3-1 (or the pseudogene TRBV3-2) to TRBJ1-2, with no clear D. Trimming took 2 bases from V and 4 from J, leaving 11 bases between them. Per germline, CDR1 LGHDT and CDR2 YNNKEL (reference sequence). This CDR3 contains 14 residues. The CDR3 sequence: CASSQNSELYGYTF. The CDR3, as DNA: TGTGCCAGCAGCCAAAACTCCGAACTCTATGGCTACACCTTC.

V and J are TRBV30 and TRBJ2-5; maybe TRBD2 (6 bases). V gave up 3 bases and J gave up 5 bases, with 10 bases separating them. CDR1 and CDR2 from the germline V gene are GTSNPN and SVGIG (reference sequence). The length of the CDR3 is 12 residues. The CDR3 is CAWRTSMETQYF. The CDR3 DNA follows: TGTGCCTGGAGGACTAGTATGGAGACCCAGTACTTC.

In this sample, this clone turned up a few times. The chain is built from TRBV5-1 and TRBJ1-1; unclear D gene. V was shortened by 1 base and J by 7 bases, with 20 bases between the two germline ends. The CDR3 sequence is 16 residues long. Germline CDR1 reads SGHRS; CDR2 reads YFSETQ. Written as DNA, the CDR3 is TGCGCCAGCAGCTTGAGGAGGGCCGGGGAGGGAGTTGAAGCTTTCTTT. Its protein is CASSLRRAGEGVEAFF.

The chain joins TRBV28 to TRBJ2-7; TRBD1 might be the D (5 bases). The CDR3 totals 13 residues. The germline V and J ends were trimmed by 6 bases and 0 bases, with 9 bases remaining between them. CDR1 is MDHEN and CDR2 is SYDVKM in the germline V gene. The CDR3 loop reads CASRADSSYEQYF. The CDR3 DNA sequence: TGTGCCAGCAGGGCTGACAGCTCCTACGAGCAGTACTTC.

This chain links TRBV2 with TRBJ2-3; TRBD2 is a possible D gene (6 bases). Germline V gene lookup returns CDR1 SNHLY and CDR2 FYNNEI. The CDR3 spans 14 residues. V shed 8 bases and J shed 4 bases, with 16 bases lying between them. The CDR3 DNA is TGTGCCAGCCTACTACTAGCTGGGGCAGATACGCAGTATTTT. Translated, it gives CASLLLAGADTQYF. Filled out from reference TRBV2 and TRBJ2-3, the complete variable domain reads EPEVTQTPSHQVTQMGQEVILRCVPISNHLYFYWYRQILGQKVEFLVSFYNNEISEKSEIFDDQFSVERPDGSNFTLKIRSTKLEDSAMYFCASLLLAGADTQYFGPGTRLTVL.

This clone was observed a few times. This chain's CDR3 is CASRAGTGGRYTF. The CDR3 region has the DNA TGTGCCAGCAGGGCCGGGACAGGTGGGCGCTACACCTTC. The chain combines TRBV12-3 or TRBV12-4 with TRBJ1-2, with TRBD1 matching 8 bases. This CDR3 spans 13 amino acids. The V segment lost 6 bases and the J segment 9 bases; nucleotides outside the gene matches: 9.

The chain links TRBV6-5 to TRBJ1-2, with D possibly matching TRBD1 (6 bases). V dropped 7 bases and J dropped 8 bases, with 14 bases sitting between them. There are 12 residues in the CDR3. In germline, CDR1 is MNHEY, CDR2 SVGAGI. As DNA, the CDR3 is TGTGCCAGCACCGGACAGTCCGGCGGCTACACCTTC. Its protein product is CASTGQSGGYTF.

In its sample, this clone was seen once. The chain uses TRBV6-5 and TRBJ2-1; 10 positions match TRBD1. The J segment lost 9 bases and the V segment lost 0 bases, leaving 8 bases of the junction unmatched. The CDR3 is made up of 16 amino acids. Looked up from germline, CDR1 is MNHEY and CDR2 is SVGAGI. In DNA form, the CDR3 reads TGTGCCAGCAGTTACTCCCCCGACAGGGGGCAAGGTGAGCAGTTCTTC. It encodes CASSYSPDRGQGEQFF.

The rearrangement uses TRBV27 and TRBJ1-1; TRBD1 matches at 8 bases. With V trimmed by 4 bases and J by 3 bases, 10 bases remained unmatched. Per germline, CDR1 MNHEY and CDR2 SMNVEV (reference sequence). CDR3 length: 16 amino acids. The DNA for the CDR3 is TGTGCCAGCAGTTATTCAGGGGGCGCGGGATACACTGAAGCTTTCTTT. Its translation is CASSYSGGAGYTEAFF.

The V gene is TRBV6-5, the J gene TRBJ2-1; 9 bases match TRBD1. The germline V gene has CDR1 MNHEY and CDR2 SVGAGI. The CDR3 spans 15 residues. J lost 7 bases, V lost 6 bases, and 10 bases had no gene match. The CDR3 sequence: CASSKPGTGQNEQFF. Written as DNA, the CDR3 is TGTGCCAGCAGCAAACCAGGGACAGGGCAGAATGAGCAGTTCTTC.

This clone was counted a few times. The chain employs TRBV5-1 and TRBJ2-5; tentatively, D is TRBD1 (6 bases). The CDR3 runs 15 residues. V shed 5 bases and J shed 2 bases, with 16 bases lying between them. Germline assignment: CDR1 SGHRS and CDR2 YFSETQ. The CDR3 loop is CASSTQPDSQETQYF. DNA of the CDR3: TGCGCCAGCAGTACACAACCGGACAGTCAAGAGACCCAGTACTTC.